The 8 T cell receptor beta chains in this list originate from one sample, sequenced in a study of blood T cell repertoires in COVID-19. Profiling relied on immunoSEQ multiplex PCR, and the TCRdb table lists in-frame clones only, not all of them. In the table there are approximately 200,000 clones, approximately 80% of which are singletons. Sequencing was performed on PBMCs or T cells enriched from blood (not recorded which). The receptors come from a woman aged 40 to 50 with acute COVID-19.

The chain combines TRBV28 with TRBJ1-1; D call uncertain. The germline V gene encodes CDR1 MDHEN and CDR2 SYDVKM. The CDR3 runs to 15 residues. Between the trimmed V and J ends, which lost 4 bases and 3 bases, there was a span of 15 bases. The CDR3 nucleotides are TGTGCCAGCAGTTGGGGATTCGGGAGGGACACTGAAGCTTTCTTT. It encodes CASSWGFGRDTEAFF.

The chain couples TRBV5-1 to TRBJ2-3; 7 bases are shared with TRBD2. In germline, CDR1 is SGHRS, CDR2 YFSETQ. The CDR3 length is 16 residues. Trimming took 0 bases from V and 0 from J; bases not matched to a gene: 4. The CDR3 nucleotides are TGCGCCAGCAGCTTGGCGGGCGGGGGTAGCACAGATACGCAGTATTTT. Translation gives CASSLAGGGSTDTQYF.

This chain uses TRBV6-4 with TRBJ1-1; D remains ambiguous. There are 13 residues in the CDR3. Trimming took off 5 bases at V and 0 bases at J, with 7 bases between the two ends. From germline, CDR1 is MRHNA and CDR2 SNTAGT. The CDR3 reads CASSTTMNTEAFF. CDR3 sequence (DNA): TGTGCCAGCAGTACAACTATGAACACTGAAGCTTTCTTT.

The chain joins TRBV6-5 to TRBJ2-1; D may be TRBD1 (6 bases). Looked up from germline, CDR1 is MNHEY and CDR2 is SVGAGI. The CDR3 has 11 residues. Trimming removed 4 bases at V and 9 bases at J, with 7 bases between. In DNA form, the CDR3 reads TGTGCCAGCAGTTCAGGGGTTGAGCAGTTCTTC. This sequence encodes CASSSGVEQFF.

This clone was seen just once. The chain has TRBV5-4 and TRBJ2-2, with TRBD2 matching over 12 bases. Germline CDR1 reads SGHNT; CDR2 reads YYREEE (reference sequence). J lost 5 bases, V lost 4 bases, and 9 bases had no gene match. The CDR3 is 17 residues long. In DNA, the CDR3 is TGTGCCAGCAGCCCTCAGGGGCTAGCGGGAGGGACCGGGGAGCTGTTTTTT. This codes for CASSPQGLAGGTGELFF. The full variable domain, in which reference TRBV5-4 and TRBJ2-2 provide the parts outside the CDR3, is ETGVTQSPTHLIKTRGQQVTLRCSSQSGHNTVSWYQQALGQGPQFIFQYYREEENGRGNFPPRFSGLQFPNYSSELNVNALELDDSALYLCASSPQGLAGGTGELFFGEGSRLTVL.

The CDR3 sequence is CASSALTGLEAFF. CDR3 bases: TGTGCCAGCAGCGCCTTGACAGGGCTGGAAGCTTTCTTT. The chain links TRBV5-6 to TRBJ1-1; 7 bases line up with TRBD1. CDR1 and CDR2 from the germline V gene are SGHDT and YYEEEE. V dropped 4 bases and J dropped 8; count of bases not matched to a gene: 8. This CDR3 comprises 13 residues.

This clone was seen more than once but under ten times. The rearrangement links TRBV7-3 to TRBJ2-1; D perhaps matches TRBD2 (5 bases). Per the germline V gene, CDR1 is SGHTA and CDR2 is FQGTGA. Trimming removed 2 bases from V and 6 bases from J, with 17 bases in between. There are 16 residues in the CDR3. The DNA for the CDR3 is TGTGCCAGCAGCTTATACCCTAGCCTAGGTGGCAATGAGCAGTTCTTC. As protein: CASSLYPSLGGNEQFF. Full variable domain (remainder filled in from reference TRBV7-3 and TRBJ2-1): GAGVSQTPSNKVTEKGKYVELRCDPISGHTALYWYRQSLGQGPEFLIYFQGTGAADDSGLPNDRFFAVRPEGSVSTLKIQRTERGDSAVYLCASSLYPSLGGNEQFFGPGTRLTVL.

The V and J genes are TRBV5-6 and TRBJ2-7, with D possibly matching TRBD2 (5 bases). V shed 0 bases and J shed 4 bases, with 11 bases lying between them. The germline V gene encodes CDR1 SGHDT and CDR2 YYEEEE. CDR3 length: 14 amino acids. The CDR3 sequence is CASSLGGPLYEQYF. The CDR3 DNA reads TGTGCCAGCAGCTTGGGAGGGCCCCTTTACGAGCAGTACTTC.